This T cell receptor beta chain originates from a study of blood T cells in healthy people across ages. This clonotype was detected only a few times. Trimming removed 1 base at V and 3 bases at J, with 9 bases between. Germline V gene data show CDR1 as DFQATT and CDR2 as SNEGSKA (reference sequence). The CDR3 has 13 residues. A second PCR of about 7 to 11 cycles used a sample-barcoded 5' primer and a J-beta primer mix. TCRdb passed the 5' RACE reads through MiXCR, listing each CDR3 protein once. The sample yields more than 1,400,000 distinct CDR3 sequences, 35% to 45% seen once. The sample was blood. This TCR came from a woman under 30 in good health. This chain connects TRBV20-1 to TRBJ1-2; D unresolved. CDR3 bases: TGCAGTGCTAGAGTTGGCGGGTACTATGGCTACACCTTC. It specifies CSARVGGYYGYTF.